This T cell receptor (beta chain) was documented in a study of cytomegalovirus exposure and HLA in healthy donors. Broader study findings: When a later analysis was performed, an Asian-associated ancestry cluster reportedly had fewer N-insertions than the approximately 690-donor mean.

This PCR relied on a set of 60 Vbeta primers and 13 Jbeta primers. Repertoires were generated with immunoSEQ multiplex PCR, while TCRdb's copy carries only in-frame clones and drops some. In the table there are over 200,000 clones, more than 70% of which are singletons. Trimming stripped 3 bases from V and 6 bases from J, with 9 bases between. The CDR3 has 13 amino acids. Germline V CDR1 and CDR2: SGDLS, YYNGEE. Concerning this clone: No antigen is known for it.

The TCR was taken from a human donor in good health. This chain uses TRBV9 with TRBJ2-2; no definite D call. Sequenced: PBMCs. The CDR3 loop reads CASSAFLSGELFF. DNA for the CDR3: TGTGCCAGCAGCGCCTTTTTATCCGGGGAGCTGTTTTTT.